The next 7 T cell receptor beta chains were all read from a single sample in a study of identical twins. Each CDR3 protein is one row after TCRdb ran MiXCR on the 5' RACE reads. Found here are around 340,000 distinct CDR3 sequences, 12% of them singletons; the top ten hold about 7%. Another study also made use of these data, one on yellow fever vaccine responses in identical twins.

Sequenced material: CD8+ T cells sorted from blood. The receptor set was obtained from a woman between 18 and 29 years old in good health.

To note about this clonotype: One base separates it from a far larger clone, so it is likely a read error. The chain links TRBV27 to TRBJ2-7; D ambiguous. There are 14 residues in the CDR3. The germline V gene encodes CDR1 MNHEY and CDR2 SMNVEV (reference sequence). Trimming took 2 bases from V and 0 from J, leaving 8 bases between them. The CDR3 sequence is CASSLAESSYEQYF. CDR3 coding DNA: TGTGCCAGCAGTTTAGCGGAGAGCTCCTACGAGCAGTACTTC.

The chain uses TRBV3-1 and TRBJ2-5; 10 nucleotides align to TRBD2. V lost 0 bases to trimming and J lost 1 base; unmatched junction nucleotides: 8. The CDR3 totals 18 residues. Germline-derived CDR1 and CDR2 are LGHDT and YNNKEL (reference sequence). The CDR3 DNA reads as TGTGCCAGCAGCCAAGACGCTAGCGGGAGATCCCCCCAAGAGACCCAGTACTTC. Encoded protein: CASSQDASGRSPQETQYF.

This clonotype was observed at least ten times. At one end the junction does not follow the germline gene, possibly because of a read error. The J gene is TRBJ2-3, the V gene TRBV14, with D perhaps matching TRBD2 (5 bases). Germline CDR1 reads SGHDN; CDR2 reads FVKESK. The CDR3 totals 15 residues. The CDR3: CASSLGGSSRDTQYF. The CDR3 DNA reads TGTGCCAGCAGCCTCGGTGGGTCTAGCAGAGATACGCAGTATTTT.

The CDR3, as DNA: TGTGCCAGCAGCCCGCCAATGCGACAGGGGTTAGGTTACACTGAAGCTTTCTTT. Protein sequence: CASSPPMRQGLGYTEAFF. This chain links TRBV3-1 with TRBJ1-1, with TRBD1 matching 8 bases. This CDR3 comprises 18 residues. Unmatched junction bases numbered 16, after V lost 4 bases and J lost 3 bases. From germline, CDR1 is LGHDT and CDR2 YNNKEL (reference sequence).

In this sample, this clonotype turned up many times. The chain carries TRBV10-3 and TRBJ2-5; 10 bases fit TRBD2. CDR3 length: 15 amino acids. The germline V gene encodes CDR1 ENHRY and CDR2 SYGVKD. J was trimmed by 0 bases and V by 2 bases; bases with no gene match: 0. CDR3 residues: CAISEGLADQETQYF. CDR3 nucleotide sequence: TGTGCCATCAGTGAGGGACTAGCGGACCAAGAGACCCAGTACTTC.

This clonotype appeared a few times. The rearrangement joins TRBV13 to TRBJ2-3; TRBD2 aligns across 8 bases. This CDR3 has 17 residues. The germline gives CDR1 PRHDT, CDR2 FYEKMQ (reference sequence). V dropped 6 bases and J dropped 0; count of bases not matched to a gene: 11. Here the CDR3 reads CASSITAGDLSTDTQYF. In DNA form, the CDR3 reads TGTGCCAGCAGTATTACAGCGGGGGACCTAAGCACAGATACGCAGTATTTT.

This clonotype was detected once. One base away lies a much larger clone, so this may be a sequencing read error. The V call is TRBV20-1, the J call TRBJ2-1, with 12 nucleotides matching TRBD2. The CDR3 loop spans 16 amino acids. CDR1 and CDR2 from the germline V gene are DFQATT and SNEGSKA (reference sequence). Trimming took 6 bases from V and 5 from J; bases not matched to a gene: 11. The CDR3 DNA is TGCAGTGCGCTTCGCTCCGGGACTAGCGGGCACAATGAGCAGTTCTTC. It codes for CSALRSGTSGHNEQFF.